This T cell receptor (beta chain) came from a study of CD8+ T cells in alopecia areata. Germline lookup yields CDR1 SQVTM and CDR2 ANQGSEA. The CDR3 loop spans 12 amino acids. The V and J ends lost 3 bases and 8 bases respectively, with 13 bases between them. Treatment reported: oral pan-JAK inhibitor, 5-10 mg twice daily. Collected material from alopecia areata patients comprised lesional scalp punch biopsies and peripheral blood. To note about this clone: Its antigen is unidentified.

General study points: Scalp samples also yield sequences from resident alphabeta T cells of normal skin.

Sequencing used cDNA as its template, made by extracting RNA and reverse transcribing it. Here immunoSEQ multiplex PCR was the method, and the copy in TCRdb shows in-frame clones only, minus some. The table shows 200,000 to 250,000 clones, with around three fifths occurring only once. The chain uses TRBV29-1 and TRBJ1-1, with no clear D. Sequenced here: CD4+ T cells sorted from blood, sampled at week 4, from a patient treated with tofacitinib. The TCR sequence derives from a human donor with alopecia areata. The CDR3 region has the DNA TGCAGCGTTGACACCGGCGGGAGGGAAGCTTTCTTT. Protein product: CSVDTGGREAFF. The whole variable domain, remainder taken from reference TRBV29-1 and TRBJ1-1, is SAVISQKPSRDICQRGTSLTIQCQVDSQVTMMFWYRQQPGQSLTLIATANQGSEATYESGFVIDKFPISRPNLTFSTLTVSNMSPEDSSIYLCSVDTGGREAFFGQGTRLTVV.